Detailed here is one T cell receptor beta chain. CDR1 MNHEY and CDR2 SMNVEV come from the germline V gene (reference sequence). V shed 7 bases, J shed 3 bases, and the junction held 6 bases outside the gene matches. CDR3 length: 15 amino acids. The record originates from a study of PD-L1 blockade in urothelial cancer. As for the study in general: Prior chemotherapy regimens per patient numbered 0 to 3.

Spiked synthetic TCR analogs estimated absolute template abundance per PCR. Clones were sequenced by immunoSEQ multiplex PCR, and TCRdb holds only the in-frame ones, with some missing. The data hold tens of thousands of clones, with about 83% observed a single time. The time point denotes: pretreatment peripheral blood. V gene TRBV27 combines with J gene TRBJ2-3; 11 nucleotides line up with TRBD2. Sequences were derived from PBMCs, sampled around atezolizumab (anti-PD-L1) treatment. This receptor was taken from a woman in her seventies with urothelial cancer. The CDR3, as DNA: TGTGCCAGCAACCTACTAGCGGGGGTTACAGATACGCAGTATTTT. Translation gives CASNLLAGVTDTQYF.